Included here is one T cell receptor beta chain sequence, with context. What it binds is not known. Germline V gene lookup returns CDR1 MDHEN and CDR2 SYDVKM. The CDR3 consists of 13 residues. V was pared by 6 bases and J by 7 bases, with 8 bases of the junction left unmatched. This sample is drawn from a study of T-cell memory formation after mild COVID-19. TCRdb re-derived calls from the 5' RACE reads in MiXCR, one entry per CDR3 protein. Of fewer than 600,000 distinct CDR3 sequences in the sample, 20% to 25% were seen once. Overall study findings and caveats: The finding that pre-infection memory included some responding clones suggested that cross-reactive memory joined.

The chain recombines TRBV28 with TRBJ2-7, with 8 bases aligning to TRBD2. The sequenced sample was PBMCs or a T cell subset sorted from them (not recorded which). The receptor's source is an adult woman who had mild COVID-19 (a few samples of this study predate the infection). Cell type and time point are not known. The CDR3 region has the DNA TGTGCCAGCAGCCACGGGACTAGTGAGGAGCAGTACTTC. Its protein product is CASSHGTSEEQYF.